This T cell receptor (beta chain) was observed in a study of OX40 agonist ivuxolimab in advanced cancers. Looking at the study overall: Ivuxolimab was delivered to patients intravenously every 2 weeks at doses spanning 0.01 to 10 mg/kg.

Using immunoSEQ multiplex PCR, the repertoire was profiled, and TCRdb retains in-frame clones only, with some absent. Counted here are about 50,000 clones, around 79% occurring once; the ten biggest clones make up roughly 1.2%. Individuals having autoimmune disease history or systemic immunosuppression were not enrolled. Remarks on this clone: Antigen: not known.

Study results and limitations: CD4+ and CD8+ blood T cells expanded clonally by week 6 at 0.1 to 3.0 mg/kg. CD4+ T cells averaged fewer expanded clones than CD8+ T cells.

The specimen comprised CD4+ or CD8+ T cells sorted from blood, sampled in a trial of the OX40 agonist ivuxolimab. This clonotype originated in an adult with an advanced solid tumor such as melanoma, head and neck, liver or kidney cancer.

For the CDR3, the DNA is TGTGCCAGCAGTTATTCAGGAGACTCTGGAAACACCATATATTTT. As protein: CASSYSGDSGNTIYF. This sequence joins TRBV6-5 and TRBJ1-3; D is unresolved. The ends were cut back, 3 bases at V and 0 bases at J, with 9 bases in the middle. The CDR3 has 15 amino acids. Germline CDR1 reads MNHEY; CDR2 reads SVGAGI.